This T cell receptor beta chain originates from a study of blood T cell repertoires in COVID-19. About the study: From the United States, Italy and Spain came samples of acute and convalescent COVID-19. The cDNA or gDNA used as material had been derived from T cells, B-cell-depleted T cells, or PBMCs.

The authors' processing: Counts of nucleated cells, estimated from reference gene primer amplification, were obtained. Libraries were prepared by immunoSEQ multiplex PCR; TCRdb keeps only in-frame clonotypes and omits some of them. That table is the source of V, J and clone size, and D and trimming were worked out from the DNA. The table records 50,000 to 65,000 clones, roughly 90% of them present only once. This clone was detected once. V shed 1 base and J 1 base; nucleotides not matched to a gene: 5. CDR3 length: 16 residues. Germline lookup yields CDR1 SGHAT and CDR2 FQNNGV. This chain links TRBV11-2 with TRBJ2-3; 7 nucleotides agree with TRBD2. Sequences were obtained from peripheral blood. The sequence was obtained from a man aged 50 to 60 with active COVID-19. The CDR3 spells CASSLGASGRTDTQYF. The CDR3 nucleotides are TGTGCCAGCAGCTTAGGGGCTAGCGGACGCACAGATACGCAGTATTTT.